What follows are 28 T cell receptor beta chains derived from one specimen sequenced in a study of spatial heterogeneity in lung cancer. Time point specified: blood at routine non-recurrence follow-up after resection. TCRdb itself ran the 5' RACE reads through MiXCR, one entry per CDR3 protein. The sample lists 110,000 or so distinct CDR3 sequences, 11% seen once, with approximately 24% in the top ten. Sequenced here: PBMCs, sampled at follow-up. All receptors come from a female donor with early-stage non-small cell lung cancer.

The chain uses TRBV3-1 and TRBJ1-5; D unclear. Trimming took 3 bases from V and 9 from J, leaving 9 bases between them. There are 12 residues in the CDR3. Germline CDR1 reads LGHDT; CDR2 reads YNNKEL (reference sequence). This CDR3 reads CASSQSDGPQHF. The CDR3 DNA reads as TGTGCCAGCAGCCAGTCGGACGGGCCCCAGCATTTT.

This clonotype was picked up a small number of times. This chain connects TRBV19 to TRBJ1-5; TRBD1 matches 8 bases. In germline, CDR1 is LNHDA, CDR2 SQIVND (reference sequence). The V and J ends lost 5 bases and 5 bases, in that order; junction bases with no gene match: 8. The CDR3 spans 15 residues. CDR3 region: CASSHNRQGYQPQHF. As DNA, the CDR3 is TGTGCCAGTAGTCACAATCGACAGGGGTATCAGCCCCAGCATTTT.

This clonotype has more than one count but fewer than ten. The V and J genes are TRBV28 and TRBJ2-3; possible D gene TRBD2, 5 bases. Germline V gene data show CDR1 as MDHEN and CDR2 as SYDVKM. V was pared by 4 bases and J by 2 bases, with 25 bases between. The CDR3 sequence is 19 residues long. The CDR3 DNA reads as TGTGCCAGCAGTTCCCCAGGAGGTAACCAGTATGGAAACACAGATACGCAGTATTTT. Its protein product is CASSSPGGNQYGNTDTQYF. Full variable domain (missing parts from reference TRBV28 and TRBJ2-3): DVKVTQSSRYLVKRTGEKVFLECVQDMDHENMFWYRQDPGLGLRLIYFSYDVKMKEKGDIPEGYSVSREKKERFSLILESASTNQTSMYLCASSSPGGNQYGNTDTQYFGPGTRLTVL.

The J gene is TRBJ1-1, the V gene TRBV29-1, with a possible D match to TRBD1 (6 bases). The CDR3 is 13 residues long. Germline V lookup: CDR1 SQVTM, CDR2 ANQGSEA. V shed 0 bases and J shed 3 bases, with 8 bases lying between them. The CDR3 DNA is TGCAGCGTTGAAGACAGGGGAGACACTGAAGCTTTCTTT. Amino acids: CSVEDRGDTEAFF.

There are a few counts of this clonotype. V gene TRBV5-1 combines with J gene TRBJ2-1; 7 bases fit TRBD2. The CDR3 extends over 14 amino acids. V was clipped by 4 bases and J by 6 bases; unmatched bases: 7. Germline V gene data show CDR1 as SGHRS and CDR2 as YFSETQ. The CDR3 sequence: CASSGGRTVNEQFF. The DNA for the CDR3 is TGCGCCAGCAGCGGCGGGAGAACCGTCAATGAGCAGTTCTTC. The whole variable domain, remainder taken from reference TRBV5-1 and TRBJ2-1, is KAGVTQTPRYLIKTRGQQVTLSCSPISGHRSVSWYQQTPGQGLQFLFEYFSETQRNKGNFPGRFSGRQFSNSRSEMNVSTLELGDSALYLCASSGGRTVNEQFFGPGTRLTVL.

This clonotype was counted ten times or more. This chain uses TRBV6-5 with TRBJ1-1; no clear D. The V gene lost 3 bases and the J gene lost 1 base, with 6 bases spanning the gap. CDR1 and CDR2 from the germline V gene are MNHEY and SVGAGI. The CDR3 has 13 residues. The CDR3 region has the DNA TGTGCCAGCAGTTATTCGGAGAACACTGAAGCTTTCTTT. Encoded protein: CASSYSENTEAFF.

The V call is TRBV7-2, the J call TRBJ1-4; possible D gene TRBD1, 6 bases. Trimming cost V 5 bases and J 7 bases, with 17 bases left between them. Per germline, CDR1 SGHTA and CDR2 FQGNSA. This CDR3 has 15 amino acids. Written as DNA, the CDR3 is TGTGCCAGCAGCCGGGTAGGGGGGGGCACTGAAAAACTGTTTTTT. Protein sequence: CASSRVGGGTEKLFF.

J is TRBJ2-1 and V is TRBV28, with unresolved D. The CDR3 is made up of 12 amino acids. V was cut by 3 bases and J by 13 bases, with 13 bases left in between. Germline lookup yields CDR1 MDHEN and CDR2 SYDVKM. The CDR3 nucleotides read TGTGCCAGCAGTTTGATTGGCGGAGCACAGTTCTTC. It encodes CASSLIGGAQFF. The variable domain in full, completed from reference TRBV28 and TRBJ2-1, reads DVKVTQSSRYLVKRTGEKVFLECVQDMDHENMFWYRQDPGLGLRLIYFSYDVKMKEKGDIPEGYSVSREKKERFSLILESASTNQTSMYLCASSLIGGAQFFGPGTRLTVL.

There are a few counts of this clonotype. This chain's CDR3 is CASSIGLAEQETQYF. The CDR3 coding sequence is TGTGCCAGCAGCATAGGACTAGCGGAACAAGAGACCCAGTACTTC. The chain recombines TRBV7-3 with TRBJ2-5, with TRBD2 matching 10 bases. The CDR3 is 15 amino acids. Germline V CDR1 and CDR2: SGHTA, FQGTGA. J gave up 2 bases and V 5 bases, and 5 bases lay outside the gene matches.

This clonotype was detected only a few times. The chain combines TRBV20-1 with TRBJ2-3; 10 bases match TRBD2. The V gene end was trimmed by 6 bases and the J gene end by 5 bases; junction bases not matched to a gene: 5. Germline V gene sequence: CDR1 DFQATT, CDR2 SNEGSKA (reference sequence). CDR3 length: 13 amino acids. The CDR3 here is CSALAGAGDTQYF. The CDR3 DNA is TGCAGTGCGCTAGCGGGAGCAGGAGATACGCAGTATTTT.

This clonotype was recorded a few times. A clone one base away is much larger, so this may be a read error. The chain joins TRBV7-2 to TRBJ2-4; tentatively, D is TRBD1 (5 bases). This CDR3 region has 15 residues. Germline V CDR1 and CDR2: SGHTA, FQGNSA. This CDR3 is CVSSEQATAKNIQYF. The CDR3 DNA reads TGTGTCAGCAGCGAACAGGCGACAGCCAAAAACATTCAGTACTTC.

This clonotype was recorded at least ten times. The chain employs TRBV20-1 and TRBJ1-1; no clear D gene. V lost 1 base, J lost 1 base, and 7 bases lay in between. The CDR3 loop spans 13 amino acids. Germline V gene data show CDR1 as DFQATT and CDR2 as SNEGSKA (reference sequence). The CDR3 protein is CSARGRRNTEAFF. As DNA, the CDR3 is TGCAGTGCTAGAGGCAGGAGGAACACTGAAGCTTTCTTT.

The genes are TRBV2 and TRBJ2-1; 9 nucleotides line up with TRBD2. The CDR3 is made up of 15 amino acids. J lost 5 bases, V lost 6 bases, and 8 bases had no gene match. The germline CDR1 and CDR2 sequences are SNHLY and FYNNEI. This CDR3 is CASSGEGLAHNEQFF. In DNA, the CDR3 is TGTGCCAGCAGCGGAGAGGGACTAGCCCACAATGAGCAGTTCTTC.

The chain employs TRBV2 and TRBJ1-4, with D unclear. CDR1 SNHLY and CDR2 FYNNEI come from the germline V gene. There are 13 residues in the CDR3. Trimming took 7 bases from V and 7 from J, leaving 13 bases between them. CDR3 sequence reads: CASTSRKGEKLFF. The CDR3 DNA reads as TGTGCCAGCACCTCCAGGAAGGGTGAAAAACTGTTTTTT.

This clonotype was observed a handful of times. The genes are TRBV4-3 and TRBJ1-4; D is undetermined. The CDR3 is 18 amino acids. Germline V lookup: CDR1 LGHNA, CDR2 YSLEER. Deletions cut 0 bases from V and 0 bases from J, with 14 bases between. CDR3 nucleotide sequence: TGCGCCAGCAGCCAAGATGCGGAGTCTTTTGCAACTAATGAAAAACTGTTTTTT. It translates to CASSQDAESFATNEKLFF.

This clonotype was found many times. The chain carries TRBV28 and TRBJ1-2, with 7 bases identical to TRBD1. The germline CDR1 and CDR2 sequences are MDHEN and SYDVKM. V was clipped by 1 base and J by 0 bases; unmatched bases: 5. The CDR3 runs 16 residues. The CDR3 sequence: CASSLFAGGANYGYTF. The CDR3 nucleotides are TGTGCCAGCAGTTTATTTGCAGGGGGGGCTAACTATGGCTACACCTTC.

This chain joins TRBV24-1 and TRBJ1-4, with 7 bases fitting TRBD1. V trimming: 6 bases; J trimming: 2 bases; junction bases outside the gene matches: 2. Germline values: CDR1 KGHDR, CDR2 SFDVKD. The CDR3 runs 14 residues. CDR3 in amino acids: CATSPGGTNEKLFF. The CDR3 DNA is TGTGCCACCAGTCCAGGGGGTACTAATGAAAAACTGTTTTTT.

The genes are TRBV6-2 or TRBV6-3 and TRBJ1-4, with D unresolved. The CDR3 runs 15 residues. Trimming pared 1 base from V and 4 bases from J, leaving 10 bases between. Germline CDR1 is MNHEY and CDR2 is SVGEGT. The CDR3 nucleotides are TGTGCCAGCAGTTACTACGGGAGAAGTAATGAAAAACTGTTTTTT. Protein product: CASSYYGRSNEKLFF.

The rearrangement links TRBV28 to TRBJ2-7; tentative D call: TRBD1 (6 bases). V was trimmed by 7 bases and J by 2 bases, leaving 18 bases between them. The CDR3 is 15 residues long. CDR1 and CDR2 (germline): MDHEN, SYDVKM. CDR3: CASKSRGRGAYEQYF. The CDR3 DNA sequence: TGTGCCAGCAAGAGCAGGGGAAGAGGAGCCTACGAGCAGTACTTC.

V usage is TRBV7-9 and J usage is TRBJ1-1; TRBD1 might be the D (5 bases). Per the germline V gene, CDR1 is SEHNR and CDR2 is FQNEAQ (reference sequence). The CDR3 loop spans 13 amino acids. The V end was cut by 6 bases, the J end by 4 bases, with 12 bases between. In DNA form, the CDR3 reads TGTGCCAGCAGTCCGACAGTACTCACTGAAGCTTTCTTT. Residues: CASSPTVLTEAFF.

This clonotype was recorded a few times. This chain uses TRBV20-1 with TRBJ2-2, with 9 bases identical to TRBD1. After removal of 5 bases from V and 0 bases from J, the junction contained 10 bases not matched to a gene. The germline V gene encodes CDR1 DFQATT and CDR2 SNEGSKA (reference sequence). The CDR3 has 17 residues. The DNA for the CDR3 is TGCAGTGCTCCTCGGGACAGGGATAGGGCGAACACCGGGGAGCTGTTTTTT. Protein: CSAPRDRDRANTGELFF.

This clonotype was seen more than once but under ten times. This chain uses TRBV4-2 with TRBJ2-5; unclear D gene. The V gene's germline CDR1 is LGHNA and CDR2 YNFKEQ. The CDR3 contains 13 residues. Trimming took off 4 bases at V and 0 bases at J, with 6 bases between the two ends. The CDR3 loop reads CASSRNHQETQYF. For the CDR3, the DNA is TGTGCCAGCAGCCGAAACCACCAAGAGACCCAGTACTTC.

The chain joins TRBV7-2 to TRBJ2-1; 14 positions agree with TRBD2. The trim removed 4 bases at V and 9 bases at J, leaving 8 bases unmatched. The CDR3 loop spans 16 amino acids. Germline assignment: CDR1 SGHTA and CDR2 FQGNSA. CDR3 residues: CASSSGTSGRLFEQFF. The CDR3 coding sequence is TGTGCCAGCAGCTCTGGGACTAGCGGGAGACTTTTTGAGCAGTTCTTC. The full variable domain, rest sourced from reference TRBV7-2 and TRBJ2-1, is GAGVSQSPSNKVTEKGKDVELRCDPISGHTALYWYRQSLGQGLEFLIYFQGNSAPDKSGLPSDRFSAERTGGSVSTLTIQRTQQEDSAVYLCASSSGTSGRLFEQFFGPGTRLTVL.

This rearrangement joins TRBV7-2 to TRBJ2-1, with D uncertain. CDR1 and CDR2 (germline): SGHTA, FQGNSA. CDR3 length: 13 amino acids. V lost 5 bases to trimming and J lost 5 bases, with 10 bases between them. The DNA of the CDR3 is TGTGCCAGCAGCACATCCTGGGACAATGAGCAGTTCTTC. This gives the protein CASSTSWDNEQFF.

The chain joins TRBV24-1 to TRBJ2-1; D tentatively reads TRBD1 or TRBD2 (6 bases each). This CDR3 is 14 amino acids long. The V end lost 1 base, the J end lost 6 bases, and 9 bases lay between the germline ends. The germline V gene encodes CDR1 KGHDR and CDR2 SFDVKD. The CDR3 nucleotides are TGTGCCACCAGTGATTTAGGAGGGGGCAATGAGCAGTTCTTC. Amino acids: CATSDLGGGNEQFF.

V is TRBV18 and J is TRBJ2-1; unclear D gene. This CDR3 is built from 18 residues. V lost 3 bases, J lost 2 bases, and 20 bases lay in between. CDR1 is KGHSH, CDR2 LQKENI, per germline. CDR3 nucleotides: TGTGCCAGCTCACCGGGTTCGACACAGTTTTGGGCCTACAATGAGCAGTTCTTC. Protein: CASSPGSTQFWAYNEQFF.

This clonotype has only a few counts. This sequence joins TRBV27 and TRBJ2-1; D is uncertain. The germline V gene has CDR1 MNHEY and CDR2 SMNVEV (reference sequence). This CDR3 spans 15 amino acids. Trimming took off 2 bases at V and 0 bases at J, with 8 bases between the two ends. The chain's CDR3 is CASSLGPSSYNEQFF. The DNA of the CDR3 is TGTGCCAGCAGTTTAGGGCCCAGCTCCTACAATGAGCAGTTCTTC.

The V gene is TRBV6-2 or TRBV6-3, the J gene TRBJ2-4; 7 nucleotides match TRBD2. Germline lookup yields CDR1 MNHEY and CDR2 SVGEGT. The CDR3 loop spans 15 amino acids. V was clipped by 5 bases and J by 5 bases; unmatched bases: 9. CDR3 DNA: TGTGCCAGCAGTGACGTGGCGGGAGTGGAAAACATTCAGTACTTC. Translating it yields CASSDVAGVENIQYF.